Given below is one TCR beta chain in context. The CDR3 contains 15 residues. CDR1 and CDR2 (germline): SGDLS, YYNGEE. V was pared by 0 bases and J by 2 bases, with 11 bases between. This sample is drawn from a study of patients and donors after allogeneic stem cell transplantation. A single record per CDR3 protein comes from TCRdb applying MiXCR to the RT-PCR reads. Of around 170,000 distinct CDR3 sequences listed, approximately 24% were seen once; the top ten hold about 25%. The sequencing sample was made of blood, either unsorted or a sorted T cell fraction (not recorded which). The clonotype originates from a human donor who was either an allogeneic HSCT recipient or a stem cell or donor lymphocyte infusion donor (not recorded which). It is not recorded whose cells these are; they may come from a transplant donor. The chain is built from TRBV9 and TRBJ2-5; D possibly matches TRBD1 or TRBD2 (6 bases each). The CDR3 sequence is CASSVVWGAQETQYF. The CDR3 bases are TGTGCCAGCAGCGTAGTTTGGGGGGCTCAAGAGACCCAGTACTTC.